This T cell receptor beta chain was captured in a study of Ad26.COV2.S vaccination and SARS-CoV-2 variants. This CDR3 has 14 residues. V was clipped by 8 bases and J by 6 bases, with 20 bases between them. The V gene's germline CDR1 is MNHEY and CDR2 SVGAGI. Measured with immunoSEQ multiplex PCR; TCRdb has only the in-frame clones, and not every one. The repertoire holds fewer than 400,000 clones, with about 82% as singletons. This clone came up a few times. Its target is unknown. Specified treatment: over 15 received Ad26.COV2.S at low or high dose, single or two shots; 5 received placebo; per-sample allocation not given. Specimen acquisition occurred on day 63 following the initial vaccine or placebo injection. Regarding the study as a whole: Vaccinees and placebo recipients showed similar non-spike TCR breadth. Participants in the vaccine arm had higher spike-specific TCR breadth; placebo recipients had lower.

This specimen was peripheral blood, taken in a trial of Ad26.COV2.S vaccine versus placebo. The V call is TRBV6-5, the J call TRBJ2-7; TRBD1 or TRBD2 may be the D gene (5 bases each). This TCR derives from a person between 18 and 65 years old who received the Ad26.COV2.S COVID-19 vaccine or a placebo. CDR3: CASRRDLMAVEQYF. The CDR3 bases are TGTGCCAGCCGACGGGACCTGATGGCGGTCGAGCAGTACTTC.